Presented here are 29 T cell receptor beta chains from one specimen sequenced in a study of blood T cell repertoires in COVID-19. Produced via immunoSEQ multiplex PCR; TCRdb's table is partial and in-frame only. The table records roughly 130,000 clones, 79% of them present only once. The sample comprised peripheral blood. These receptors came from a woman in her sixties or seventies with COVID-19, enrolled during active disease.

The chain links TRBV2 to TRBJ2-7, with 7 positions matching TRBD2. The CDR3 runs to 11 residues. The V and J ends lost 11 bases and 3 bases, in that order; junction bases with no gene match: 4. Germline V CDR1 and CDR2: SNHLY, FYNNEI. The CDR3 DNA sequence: TGTGCCGGGGGGACTATCTACGAGCAGTACTTC. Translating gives CAGGTIYEQYF.

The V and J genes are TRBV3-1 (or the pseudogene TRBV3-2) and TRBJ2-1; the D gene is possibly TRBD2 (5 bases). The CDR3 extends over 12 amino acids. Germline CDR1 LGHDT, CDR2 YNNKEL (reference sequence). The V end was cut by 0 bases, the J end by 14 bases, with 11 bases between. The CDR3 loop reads CASSQEGAWEFF. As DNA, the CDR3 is TGTGCCAGCAGCCAAGAGGGAGCCTGGGAGTTCTTC.

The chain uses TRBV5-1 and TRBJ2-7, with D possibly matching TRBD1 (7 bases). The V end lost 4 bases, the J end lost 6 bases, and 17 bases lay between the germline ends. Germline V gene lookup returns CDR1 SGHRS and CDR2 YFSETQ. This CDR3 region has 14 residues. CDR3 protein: CASSAAGQTSEQYF. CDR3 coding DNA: TGCGCCAGCAGCGCTGCGGGACAGACCTCCGAGCAGTACTTC.

CDR3 amino acids: CASSPGTSIDSPLHF. The CDR3 coding sequence is TGTGCCAGCAGTCCCGGGACAAGTATTGATTCACCCCTCCACTTT. J is TRBJ1-6 and V is TRBV6-5; weak D call: TRBD1 (6 bases). Germline CDR1 is MNHEY and CDR2 is SVGAGI. V was trimmed by 5 bases and J by 8 bases, leaving 16 bases between them. The CDR3 is made up of 15 amino acids.

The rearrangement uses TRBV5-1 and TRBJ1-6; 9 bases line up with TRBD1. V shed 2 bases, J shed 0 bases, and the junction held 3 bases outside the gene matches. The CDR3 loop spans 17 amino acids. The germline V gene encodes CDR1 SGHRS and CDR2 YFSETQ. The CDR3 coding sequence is TGCGCCAGCAGCTTTGGGACAGGGAGCTCCTATAATTCACCCCTCCACTTT. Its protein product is CASSFGTGSSYNSPLHF.

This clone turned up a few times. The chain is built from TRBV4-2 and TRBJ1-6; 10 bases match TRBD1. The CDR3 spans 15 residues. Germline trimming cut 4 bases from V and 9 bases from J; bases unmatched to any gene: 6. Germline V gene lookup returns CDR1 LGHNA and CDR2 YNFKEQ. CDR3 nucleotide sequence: TGTGCCAGCAGCCGAGGGACAGGGGAGGCTTCACCCCTCCACTTT. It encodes CASSRGTGEASPLHF.

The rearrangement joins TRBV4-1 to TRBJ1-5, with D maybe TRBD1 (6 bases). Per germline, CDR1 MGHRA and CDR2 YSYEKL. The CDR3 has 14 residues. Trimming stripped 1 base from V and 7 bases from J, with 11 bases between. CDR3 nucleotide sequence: TGCGCCAGCAGCCAAGTCCGAGGGGGACAGCCCCAGCATTTT. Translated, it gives CASSQVRGGQPQHF.

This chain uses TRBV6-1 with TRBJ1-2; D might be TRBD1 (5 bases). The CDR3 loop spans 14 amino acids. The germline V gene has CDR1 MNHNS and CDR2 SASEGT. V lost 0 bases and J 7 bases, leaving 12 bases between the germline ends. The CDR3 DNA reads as TGTGCCAGCAGTGAAGCGGGAGGGGAATTTGGCTACACCTTC. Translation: CASSEAGGEFGYTF.

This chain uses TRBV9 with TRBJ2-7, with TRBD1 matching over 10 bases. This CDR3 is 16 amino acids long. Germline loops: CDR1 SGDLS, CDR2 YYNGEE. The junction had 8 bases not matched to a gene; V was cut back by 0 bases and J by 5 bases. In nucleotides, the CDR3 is TGTGCCAGCAGCGTAGAACCGGGACAGGGGCTCAACGAGCAGTACTTC. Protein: CASSVEPGQGLNEQYF.

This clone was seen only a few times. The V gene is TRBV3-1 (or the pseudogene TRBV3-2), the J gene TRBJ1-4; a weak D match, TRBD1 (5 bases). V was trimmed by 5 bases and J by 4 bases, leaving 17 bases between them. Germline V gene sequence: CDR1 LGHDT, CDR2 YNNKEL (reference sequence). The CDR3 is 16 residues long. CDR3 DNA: TGTGCCAGCAGCGGAGCCGGGGGAAGGCTTAATGAAAAACTGTTTTTT. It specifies CASSGAGGRLNEKLFF.

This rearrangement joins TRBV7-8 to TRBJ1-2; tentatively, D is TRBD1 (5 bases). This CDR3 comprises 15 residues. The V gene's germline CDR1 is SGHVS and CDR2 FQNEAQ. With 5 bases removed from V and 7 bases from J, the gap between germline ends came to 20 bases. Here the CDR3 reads CASSLDGTGVSGYTF. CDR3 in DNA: TGTGCCAGCAGCCTCGACGGGACGGGGGTTAGTGGCTACACCTTC.

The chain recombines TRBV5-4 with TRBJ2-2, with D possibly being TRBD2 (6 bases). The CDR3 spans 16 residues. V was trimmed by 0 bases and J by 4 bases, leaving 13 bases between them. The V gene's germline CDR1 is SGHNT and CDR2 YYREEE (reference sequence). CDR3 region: CASSLGGARSTGELFF. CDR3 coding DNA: TGTGCCAGCAGCTTGGGCGGGGCGCGGAGCACCGGGGAGCTGTTTTTT.

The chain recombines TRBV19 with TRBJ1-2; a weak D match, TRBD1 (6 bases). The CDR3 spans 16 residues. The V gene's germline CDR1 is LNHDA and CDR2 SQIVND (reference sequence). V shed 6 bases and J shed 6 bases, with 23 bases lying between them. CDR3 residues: CASRGETGRLLHGYTF. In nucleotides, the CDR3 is TGTGCCAGTAGGGGGGAGACAGGCCGACTTCTACATGGCTACACCTTC.

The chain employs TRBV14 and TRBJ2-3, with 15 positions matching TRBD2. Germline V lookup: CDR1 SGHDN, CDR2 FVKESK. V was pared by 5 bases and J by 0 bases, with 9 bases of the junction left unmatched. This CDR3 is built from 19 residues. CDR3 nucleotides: TGTGCCAGCAGCTTCCGCCCCGGGACTAGCGGGGGGAGCACAGATACGCAGTATTTT. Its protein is CASSFRPGTSGGSTDTQYF.

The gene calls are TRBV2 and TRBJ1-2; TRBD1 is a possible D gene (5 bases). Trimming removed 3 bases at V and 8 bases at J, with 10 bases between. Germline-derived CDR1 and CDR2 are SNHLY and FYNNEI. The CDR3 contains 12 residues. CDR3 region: CASSDSNRGYTF. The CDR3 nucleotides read TGTGCCAGCAGTGACAGCAACAGGGGCTACACCTTC.

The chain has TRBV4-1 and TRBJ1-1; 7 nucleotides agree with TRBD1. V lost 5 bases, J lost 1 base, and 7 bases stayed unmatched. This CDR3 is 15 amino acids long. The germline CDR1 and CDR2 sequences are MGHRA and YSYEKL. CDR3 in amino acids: CASSSQGLRNTEAFF. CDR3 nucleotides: TGCGCCAGCAGCTCACAGGGGTTGAGGAACACTGAAGCTTTCTTT.

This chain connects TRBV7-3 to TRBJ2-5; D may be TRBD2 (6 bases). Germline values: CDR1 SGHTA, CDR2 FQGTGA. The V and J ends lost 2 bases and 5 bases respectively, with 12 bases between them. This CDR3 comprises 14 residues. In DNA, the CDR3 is TGTGCCAGCAGCTTAGGAGGGATGAGGGAGACCCAGTACTTC. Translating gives CASSLGGMRETQYF.

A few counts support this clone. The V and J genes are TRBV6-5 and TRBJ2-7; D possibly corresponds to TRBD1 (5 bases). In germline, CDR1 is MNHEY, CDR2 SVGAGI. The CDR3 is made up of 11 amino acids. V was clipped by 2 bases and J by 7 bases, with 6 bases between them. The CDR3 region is CASSYKGEQYF. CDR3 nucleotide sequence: TGTGCCAGCAGTTACAAGGGGGAGCAGTACTTC.

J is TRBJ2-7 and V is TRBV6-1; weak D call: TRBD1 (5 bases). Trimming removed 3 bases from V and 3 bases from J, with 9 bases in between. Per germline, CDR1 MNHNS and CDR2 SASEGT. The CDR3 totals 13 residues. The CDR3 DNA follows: TGTGCCAGCAGTGACAGGGCATACTACGAGCAGTACTTC. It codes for CASSDRAYYEQYF.

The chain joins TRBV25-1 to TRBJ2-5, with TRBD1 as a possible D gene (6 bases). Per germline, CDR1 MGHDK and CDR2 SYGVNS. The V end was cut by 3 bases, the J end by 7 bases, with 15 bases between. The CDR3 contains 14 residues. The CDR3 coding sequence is TGTGCCAGCAGTGATACTGGGGGCCGGGGGACCCAGTACTTC. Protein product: CASSDTGGRGTQYF.

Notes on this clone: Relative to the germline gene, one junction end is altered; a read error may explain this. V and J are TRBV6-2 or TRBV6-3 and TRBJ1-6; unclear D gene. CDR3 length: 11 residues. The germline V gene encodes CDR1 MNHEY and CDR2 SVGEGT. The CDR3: CASSDGQFERF. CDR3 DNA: TGTGCCAGCAGCGACGGGCAGTTCGAGCGGTTT.

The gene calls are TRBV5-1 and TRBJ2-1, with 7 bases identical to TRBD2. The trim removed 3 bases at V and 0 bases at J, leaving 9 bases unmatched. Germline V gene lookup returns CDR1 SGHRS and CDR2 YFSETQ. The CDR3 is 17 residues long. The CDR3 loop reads CASSYQSGVSSYNEQFF. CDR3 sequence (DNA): TGCGCCAGCAGCTACCAAAGCGGGGTGAGCTCCTACAATGAGCAGTTCTTC.

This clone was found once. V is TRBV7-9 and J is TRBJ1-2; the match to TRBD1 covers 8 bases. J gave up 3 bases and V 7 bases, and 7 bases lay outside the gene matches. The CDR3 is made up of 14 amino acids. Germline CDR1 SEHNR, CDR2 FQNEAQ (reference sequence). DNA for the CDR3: TGTGCCAGCACCAACGGACAGGGAGACTATGGCTACACCTTC. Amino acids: CASTNGQGDYGYTF.

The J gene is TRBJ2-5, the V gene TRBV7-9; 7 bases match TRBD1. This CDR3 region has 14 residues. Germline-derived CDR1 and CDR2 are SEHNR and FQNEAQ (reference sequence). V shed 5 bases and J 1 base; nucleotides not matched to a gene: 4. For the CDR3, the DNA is TGTGCCAGCAGCCTAGGGGGCGGCCAAGAGACCCAGTACTTC. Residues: CASSLGGGQETQYF. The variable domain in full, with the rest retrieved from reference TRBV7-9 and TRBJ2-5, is DTGVSQNPRHKITKRGQNVTFRCDPISEHNRLYWYRQTLGQGPEFLTYFQNEAQLEKSRLLSDRFSAERPKGSFSTLEIQRTEQGDSAMYLCASSLGGGQETQYFGPGTRLLVL.

CDR3 amino acids: CASSSRHPDSGNTIYF. CDR3 bases: TGCGCCAGCAGCTCCCGGCACCCGGACAGCGGAAACACCATATATTTT. This rearrangement joins TRBV4-1 to TRBJ1-3; TRBD1 might be the D (6 bases). Germline CDR1 is MGHRA and CDR2 is YSYEKL. Between the trimmed V and J ends, which lost 5 bases and 4 bases, there was a span of 18 bases. There are 16 residues in the CDR3.

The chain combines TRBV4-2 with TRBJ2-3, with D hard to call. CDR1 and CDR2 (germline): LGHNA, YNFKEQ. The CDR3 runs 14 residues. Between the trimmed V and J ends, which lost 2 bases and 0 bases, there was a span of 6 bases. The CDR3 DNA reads TGTGCCAGCAGCCAACCTTCTAGCACAGATACGCAGTATTTT. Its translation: CASSQPSSTDTQYF.

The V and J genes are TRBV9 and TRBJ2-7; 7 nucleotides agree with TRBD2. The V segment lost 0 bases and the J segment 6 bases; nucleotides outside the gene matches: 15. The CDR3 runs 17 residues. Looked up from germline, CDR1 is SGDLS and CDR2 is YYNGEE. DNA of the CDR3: TGTGCCAGCAGCGTAGAGTCAGCGGGGTGGTCTCGGGCCGAGCAGTACTTC. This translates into CASSVESAGWSRAEQYF.

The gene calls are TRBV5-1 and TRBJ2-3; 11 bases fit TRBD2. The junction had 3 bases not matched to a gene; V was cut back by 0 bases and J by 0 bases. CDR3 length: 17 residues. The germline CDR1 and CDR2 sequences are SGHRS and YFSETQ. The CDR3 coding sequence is TGCGCCAGCAGCTTGGCCGGGACTAGCGGTAGCACAGATACGCAGTATTTT. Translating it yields CASSLAGTSGSTDTQYF.

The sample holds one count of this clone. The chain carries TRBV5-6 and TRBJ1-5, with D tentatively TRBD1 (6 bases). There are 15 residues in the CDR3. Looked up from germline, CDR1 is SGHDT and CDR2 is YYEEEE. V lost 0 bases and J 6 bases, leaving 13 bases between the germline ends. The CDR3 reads CASSLDRERGQPQHF. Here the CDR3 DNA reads TGTGCCAGCAGCTTGGACAGGGAGCGGGGTCAGCCCCAGCATTTT.